This T cell receptor (beta chain) was obtained from a study of tumor-infiltrating lymphocytes in oesophageal squamous cell carcinoma. TCRdb redid the calling of the PCR reads with MiXCR, one entry per CDR3 protein. Among 15,000 to 20,000 distinct CDR3 sequences listed, approximately 47% were seen once. Germline V gene sequence: CDR1 MNHGY, CDR2 SAAAGT. This CDR3 contains 13 residues. V shed 7 bases and J shed 2 bases, with 10 bases lying between them. Sequencing input: normal esophageal tissue next to the tumor. This sequence was found in a female donor with esophageal squamous cell carcinoma. The gene calls are TRBV6-8 and TRBJ2-3, with unresolved D. The CDR3, as DNA: TGTGCCAGCATGTGGGATTCCACAGATACGCAGTATTTT. Its protein is CASMWDSTDTQYF.